These 23 T cell receptor beta chains were all obtained from the same sample, sequenced in a study of shared T cell receptors in the human thymus. Data came from immunoSEQ multiplex PCR; TCRdb stores just in-frame clones and leaves some out. Here the sample spans 650,000 to 950,000 clones, roughly 88% being singletons. The data were also submitted as part of a second study, on human thymus T cells.

The specimen sequenced was thymocytes. The receptors stem from a girl under three years old with a congenital heart defect.

This clone was detected once. This sequence joins TRBV9 and TRBJ1-1; D gene ambiguous. The CDR3 is made up of 22 amino acids. Germline V gene lookup returns CDR1 SGDLS and CDR2 YYNGEE. V gave up 4 bases and J gave up 1 base, with 35 bases separating them. CDR3 sequence (DNA): TGTGCCAGCAGCTTATACCCCGGGATTCTGCCCTCCGACCGTGAAAAGAACACTGAAGCTTTCTTT. Translated, it gives CASSLYPGILPSDREKNTEAFF. The entire variable domain, with the rest obtained from reference TRBV9 and TRBJ1-1, is as follows: DSGVTQTPKHLITATGQRVTLRCSPRSGDLSVYWYQQSLDQGLQFLIQYYNGEERAKGNILERFSAQQFPDLHSELNLSSLELGDSALYFCASSLYPGILPSDREKNTEAFFGQGTRLTVV.

This chain uses TRBV9 with TRBJ2-7; D is perhaps TRBD1 (6 bases). Germline loops: CDR1 SGDLS, CDR2 YYNGEE. The CDR3 length is 15 residues. V lost 0 bases and J lost 3, with 13 bases in between. The DNA of the CDR3 is TGTGCCAGCAGCGTAGAGCAGGGGCCCGTCTACGAGCAGTACTTC. Amino acids: CASSVEQGPVYEQYF.

V usage is TRBV5-1 and J usage is TRBJ1-4; 9 bases agree with TRBD1. Trimming cost V 2 bases and J 6 bases; bases outside gene matches: 2. The germline V gene has CDR1 SGHRS and CDR2 YFSETQ. The CDR3 covers 14 residues. The CDR3 loop is CASSFRDRDEKLFF. Written as DNA, the CDR3 is TGCGCCAGCAGCTTCCGGGACAGGGATGAAAAACTGTTTTTT. The full variable domain, rest sourced from reference TRBV5-1 and TRBJ1-4, is KAGVTQTPRYLIKTRGQQVTLSCSPISGHRSVSWYQQTPGQGLQFLFEYFSETQRNKGNFPGRFSGRQFSNSRSEMNVSTLELGDSALYLCASSFRDRDEKLFFGSGTQLSVL.

This clone has just one count. This chain connects TRBV5-1 to TRBJ2-1; 12 nucleotides align to TRBD2. Germline V gives CDR1 SGHRS, CDR2 YFSETQ. The CDR3 contains 16 residues. With 4 bases clipped from V and 7 bases from J, the junction kept 9 bases outside the gene matches. The CDR3 here is CASSRSSGGGQNEQFF. Here the CDR3 DNA reads TGCGCCAGCAGCCGCTCTAGCGGGGGGGGGCAAAATGAGCAGTTCTTC.

The V gene is TRBV27, the J gene TRBJ2-1, with a possible D match to TRBD2 (5 bases). This CDR3 has 13 residues. Germline loops: CDR1 MNHEY, CDR2 SMNVEV (reference sequence). V was pared by 4 bases and J by 7 bases, with 11 bases between. The CDR3 loop is CASSSGSANEQFF. CDR3 bases: TGTGCCAGCAGTTCGGGGTCGGCGAATGAGCAGTTCTTC.

A note on this clone: At one end the junction does not follow the germline gene, possibly because of a read error. This chain connects TRBV27 to TRBJ2-3; perhaps TRBD2 as D (6 bases). Germline V gene lookup returns CDR1 MNHEY and CDR2 SMNVEV (reference sequence). There are 16 residues in the CDR3. This chain's CDR3 is CATSLSGGKFTDTQYF. The CDR3 DNA follows: TGTGCCACCAGTTTATCTGGGGGGAAGTTCACAGATACGCAGTATTTT.

The DNA for the CDR3 is TGTGCCAGCAGCTCCACGCCCGGGACAGGGGAGAACGGGGAGCTGTTTTTT. Its protein is CASSSTPGTGENGELFF. The chain uses TRBV11-2 and TRBJ2-2; 10 bases agree with TRBD1. The germline V gene has CDR1 SGHAT and CDR2 FQNNGV. V trimming: 4 bases; J trimming: 7 bases; junction bases outside the gene matches: 12. The CDR3 runs to 17 residues.

In DNA, the CDR3 is TGCGCCAGCAGCTTGGGTTACCCAGCCTACAGGGAAAATAATGAAAAACTGTTTTTT. Translated: CASSLGYPAYRENNEKLFF. The V and J genes are TRBV5-1 and TRBJ1-4; possibly TRBD1 for D (6 bases). In germline, CDR1 is SGHRS, CDR2 YFSETQ. CDR3 size: 19 residues. V shed 0 bases and J shed 4 bases, with 22 bases lying between them.

This clone turned up a few times. The rearrangement links TRBV19 to TRBJ1-1; D might be TRBD1 (5 bases). Trimming pared 0 bases from V and 5 bases from J, leaving 13 bases between. Germline V CDR1 and CDR2: LNHDA, SQIVND (reference sequence). The CDR3 is made up of 15 amino acids. The CDR3 bases are TGTGCCAGTAGTATAGATTGGCAGGGTTTGACTGAAGCTTTCTTT. This encodes CASSIDWQGLTEAFF.

The chain combines TRBV19 with TRBJ2-5; 11 bases line up with TRBD1. This CDR3 spans 17 amino acids. Germline-derived CDR1 and CDR2 are LNHDA and SQIVND (reference sequence). The V gene end was trimmed by 4 bases and the J gene end by 5 bases; junction bases not matched to a gene: 12. The CDR3 protein is CASSNARRDRGTETQYF. The DNA of the CDR3 is TGTGCCAGTAGTAACGCGCGCAGGGACAGGGGGACGGAGACCCAGTACTTC.

This chain uses TRBV5-6 with TRBJ2-2; TRBD1 aligns across 7 bases. Trimming cost V 3 bases and J 0 bases; bases outside gene matches: 8. The CDR3 has 17 amino acids. The germline gives CDR1 SGHDT, CDR2 YYEEEE. CDR3 region: CASSSWDRNTNTGELFF. In DNA, the CDR3 is TGTGCCAGCAGCTCTTGGGACAGAAACACGAACACCGGGGAGCTGTTTTTT. The full variable domain, in which reference TRBV5-6 and TRBJ2-2 provide the parts outside the CDR3, is DAGVTQSPTHLIKTRGQQVTLRCSPKSGHDTVSWYQQALGQGPQFIFQYYEEEERQRGNFPDRFSGHQFPNYSSELNVNALLLGDSALYLCASSSWDRNTNTGELFFGEGSRLTVL.

The J gene is TRBJ1-6, the V gene TRBV5-5; TRBD1 is a possible D gene (6 bases). CDR3 size: 16 residues. V gave up 1 base and J gave up 5 bases, with 13 bases separating them. Germline CDR1 and CDR2: SGHKS and YYEKEE (reference sequence). CDR3 loop: CASSLRGGVNNSPLHF. The CDR3 region has the DNA TGTGCCAGCAGCTTGAGGGGGGGGGTAAATAATTCACCCCTCCACTTT. Drawing the rest from reference TRBV5-5 and TRBJ1-6, the complete variable domain is DAGVTQSPTHLIKTRGQQVTLRCSPISGHKSVSWYQQVLGQGPQFIFQYYEKEERGRGNFPDRFSARQFPNYSSELNVNALLLGDSALYLCASSLRGGVNNSPLHFGNGTRLTVT.

V and J are TRBV7-9 and TRBJ1-2, with TRBD1 identical over 11 bases. The CDR3 consists of 16 residues. Looked up from germline, CDR1 is SEHNR and CDR2 is FQNEAQ (reference sequence). The V gene end was trimmed by 0 bases and the J gene end by 8 bases; junction bases not matched to a gene: 8. CDR3 in amino acids: CASSLAIGQGAEGYTF. CDR3 sequence (DNA): TGTGCCAGCAGCTTAGCCATCGGACAGGGGGCAGAGGGCTACACCTTC.

The table lists this clone with a count of one. The chain employs TRBV19 and TRBJ1-4; 12 bases match TRBD1. Germline assignment: CDR1 LNHDA and CDR2 SQIVND (reference sequence). V gave up 5 bases and J gave up 10 bases; unmatched junction bases: 5. The CDR3 consists of 14 residues. CDR3 sequence reads: CASSVGDRGRKLFF. CDR3 nucleotides: TGTGCCAGTAGTGTGGGGGACAGGGGGCGAAAACTGTTTTTT.

The chain employs TRBV14 and TRBJ2-7; D remains unclear. The CDR3 is made up of 15 amino acids. Germline values: CDR1 SGHDN, CDR2 FVKESK. Trimming cost V 0 bases and J 4 bases, with 13 bases left between them. CDR3 sequence (DNA): TGTGCCAGCAGCCAAGATAAATGGTACGGGTACGAGCAGTACTTC. Translating it yields CASSQDKWYGYEQYF.

CDR3 in amino acids: CASSLCHTRLAGGSSYEQYF. Written as DNA, the CDR3 is TGTGCCAGCAGTTTATGCCATACTAGGCTAGCGGGGGGGAGCTCCTACGAGCAGTACTTC. V gene TRBV28 combines with J gene TRBJ2-5; 12 nucleotides align to TRBD2. Gene TRBJ2-7 matches the end of the DNA better, so the J call may be wrong. Germline loops: CDR1 MDHEN, CDR2 SYDVKM. The length of the CDR3 is 20 residues.

The V gene is TRBV7-4, the J gene TRBJ2-2; 9 nucleotides agree with TRBD1. From germline, CDR1 is SGHVT and CDR2 SQSDAQ. With V trimmed by 8 bases and J by 1 base, 5 bases remained unmatched. The CDR3 is made up of 15 amino acids. CDR3 DNA sequence: TGTGCCAGCCCCGGGGACAGGGAGAACACCGGGGAGCTGTTTTTT. Translated: CASPGDRENTGELFF.

J is TRBJ1-2 and V is TRBV18; the D is unclear. In germline, CDR1 is KGHSH, CDR2 LQKENI. The CDR3 runs 13 residues. V lost 4 bases and J 8 bases, leaving 14 bases between the germline ends. The CDR3 loop reads CASSLPLTLGYTF. The CDR3 DNA is TGTGCCAGCTCACTCCCCCTAACCCTCGGCTACACCTTC.

The chain recombines TRBV7-7 with TRBJ2-1, with D maybe TRBD2 (6 bases). V was cut by 11 bases and J by 0 bases, with 17 bases left in between. CDR1 is SSHAT and CDR2 is FNYEAQ in the germline V gene (reference sequence). CDR3 size: 15 residues. The CDR3 bases are TGTGCCGTCGGGTGCGCGGGGAGCTCCTACAATGAGCAGTTCTTC. This codes for CAVGCAGSSYNEQFF.

The V gene is TRBV18, the J gene TRBJ1-2, with D uncertain. Trimming shortened V by 2 bases and J by 0 bases, and 4 bases separated the two germline ends. The germline gives CDR1 KGHSH, CDR2 LQKENI. This CDR3 has 13 residues. The DNA of the CDR3 is TGTGCCAGCTCACCATATTCTAACTATGGCTACACCTTC. Its translation is CASSPYSNYGYTF.

This chain connects TRBV19 to TRBJ1-6; possibly TRBD1 for D (6 bases). V dropped 10 bases and J dropped 7 bases, with 17 bases sitting between them. The germline gives CDR1 LNHDA, CDR2 SQIVND (reference sequence). The CDR3 is made up of 14 amino acids. The CDR3 DNA is TGTGCCACCAGAAGGGGGATAGTAAATTCACCCCTCCACTTT. It translates to CATRRGIVNSPLHF.

This clone has only a few counts. The rearrangement uses TRBV6-4 and TRBJ1-2, with D tentatively TRBD1 (6 bases). Between the trimmed V and J ends, which lost 11 bases and 5 bases, there was a span of 27 bases. This CDR3 has 16 amino acids. CDR1 is MRHNA and CDR2 is SNTAGT in the germline V gene. This CDR3 reads CASYPGDAPIVYGYTF. CDR3 bases: TGTGCCTCCTATCCAGGGGACGCTCCGATTGTTTATGGCTACACCTTC.

The chain joins TRBV6-1 to TRBJ2-2; 7 bases are shared with TRBD2. This CDR3 contains 15 residues. Per germline, CDR1 MNHNS and CDR2 SASEGT. J was trimmed by 7 bases and V by 2 bases; bases with no gene match: 7. The CDR3 DNA is TGTGCCAGCAGTGAAAGAACTAGCGATAGCGGGGAGCTGTTTTTT. This gives the protein CASSERTSDSGELFF.